These 8 T cell receptor beta chains were sequenced from one sample in a study of blood T cell repertoires in COVID-19. Sequenced by immunoSEQ multiplex PCR; TCRdb stores in-frame clones only, minus some. The sample yields about 350,000 clones, approximately 87% seen once. Sequenced material: peripheral blood. The receptor set was obtained from a woman aged 50 to 60 with COVID-19, enrolled during active disease.

The CDR3 DNA reads as TGCGCCAGCAGCCAAGGGACTACCGGGACTAGCGGGACCAGAATAGCCAAAAACATTCAGTACTTC. The encoded protein is CASSQGTTGTSGTRIAKNIQYF. The rearrangement joins TRBV4-1 to TRBJ2-4; 13 bases are a match to TRBD2. The germline V gene has CDR1 MGHRA and CDR2 YSYEKL. The CDR3 consists of 22 residues. V trimming: 1 base; J trimming: 0 bases; junction bases outside the gene matches: 15.

V usage is TRBV5-5 and J usage is TRBJ2-3; D gene unclear. Trimming stripped 0 bases from V and 5 bases from J, with 16 bases between. The CDR3 sequence is 16 residues long. Per the germline V gene, CDR1 is SGHKS and CDR2 is YYEKEE (reference sequence). The CDR3: CASSLDGFPARDTQYF. The CDR3 nucleotides read TGTGCCAGCAGCTTGGATGGCTTCCCTGCCCGAGATACGCAGTATTTT.

The J gene is TRBJ1-1, the V gene TRBV5-6; D gene ambiguous. In germline, CDR1 is SGHDT, CDR2 YYEEEE. This CDR3 region has 13 residues. V lost 2 bases and J lost 4, with 9 bases in between. CDR3 in amino acids: CASSFPPGTEAFF. The DNA of the CDR3 is TGTGCCAGCAGCTTCCCCCCGGGCACTGAAGCTTTCTTT.

The chain uses TRBV2 and TRBJ2-3, with D unresolved. Germline V lookup: CDR1 SNHLY, CDR2 FYNNEI. V shed 6 bases and J shed 4 bases, with 14 bases lying between them. CDR3 length equals 14 residues. For the CDR3, the DNA is TGTGCCAGCAGAGCCCCTCTCTGGTCAGATACGCAGTATTTT. Encoded protein: CASRAPLWSDTQYF.

The chain links TRBV29-1 to TRBJ1-3; D unclear. Germline lookup yields CDR1 SQVTM and CDR2 ANQGSEA. V was shortened by 5 bases and J by 0 bases, with 8 bases between the two germline ends. This CDR3 has 13 amino acids. The CDR3 reads CSVYASSGNTIYF. Written as DNA, the CDR3 is TGCAGCGTTTATGCGAGCTCTGGAAACACCATATATTTT.

This rearrangement joins TRBV6-5 to TRBJ1-6, with 7 bases fitting TRBD1. The CDR3 is made up of 15 amino acids. Germline CDR1 reads MNHEY; CDR2 reads SVGAGI. The V segment lost 8 bases and the J segment 4 bases; nucleotides outside the gene matches: 8. The CDR3 here is CASWSGTEYNSPLHF. CDR3 nucleotides: TGTGCCAGCTGGTCCGGGACAGAGTATAATTCACCCCTCCACTTT.

The gene calls are TRBV6-5 and TRBJ2-7, with 8 bases that match TRBD2. Germline CDR1 MNHEY, CDR2 SVGAGI. This CDR3 contains 12 residues. J lost 2 bases, V lost 9 bases, and 3 bases had no gene match. CDR3 nucleotide sequence: TGTGCCAGTCGGGGGGGGGCCTACGAGCAGTACTTC. It yields the protein CASRGGAYEQYF.

The rearrangement uses TRBV6-5 and TRBJ2-2; maybe TRBD1 (6 bases). The CDR3 covers 14 residues. The V gene lost 4 bases and the J gene lost 5 bases, with 11 bases spanning the gap. Germline CDR1 and CDR2: MNHEY and SVGAGI. Written as DNA, the CDR3 is TGTGCCAGCAGTTCCGGGACAAAAACCGGGGAGCTGTTTTTT. It translates to CASSSGTKTGELFF.